Shown below are 22 T cell receptor beta chains from a single sample sequenced in a study of T cell responses to AZD1222 COVID-19 vaccine. TCRdb's copy holds only in-frame clones and misses some; the assay was immunoSEQ multiplex PCR. The data show tens of thousands of clones, around 90% seen once. The sample was peripheral blood, taken on day 0 of AZD1222 vaccination. These TCRs come from an adult in good health.

The CDR3 nucleotides are TGTGCCAGCAGTCATCCGGGCCCCCGCACAACTAATGAAAAACTGTTTTTT. Translated, it gives CASSHPGPRTTNEKLFF. The chain has TRBV7-2 and TRBJ1-4; D is ambiguous. Deletions cut 6 bases from V and 0 bases from J, with 17 bases between. The CDR3 sequence is 17 residues long. Germline CDR1 reads SGHTA; CDR2 reads FQGNSA.

The chain couples TRBV6-6 to TRBJ1-2, with 7 bases that match TRBD1. This CDR3 is 13 amino acids long. The trim removed 6 bases at V and 5 bases at J, leaving 6 bases unmatched. CDR1 MNHNY and CDR2 SVGAGI come from the germline V gene (reference sequence). As DNA, the CDR3 is TGTGCCAGCAGGTACGGGACAGATTATGGCTACACCTTC. It is translated as CASRYGTDYGYTF.

Of note for this clone: Other DNA variants within this sample encode the same CDR3. The chain has TRBV2 and TRBJ1-1, with D possibly TRBD1 on 5 matching bases. In germline, CDR1 is SNHLY, CDR2 FYNNEI. The germline V and J ends were trimmed by 6 bases and 2 bases, with 13 bases remaining between them. CDR3 length: 14 amino acids. CDR3 in DNA: TGTGCCAGCAGCCTGGGACTCTCAAACACTGAAGCTTTCTTT. This codes for CASSLGLSNTEAFF.

CDR3 nucleotide sequence: TGTGCCAGTAGTATAGGCCCGGGACAGAGTAACTATGGCTACACCTTC. It is translated as CASSIGPGQSNYGYTF. The chain combines TRBV19 with TRBJ1-2, with 7 nucleotides matching TRBD1. The CDR3 covers 16 residues. Germline assignment: CDR1 LNHDA and CDR2 SQIVND (reference sequence). V lost 1 base, J lost 1 base, and 6 bases stayed unmatched.

The CDR3 reads CASSITGWGAFF. CDR3 nucleotides: TGCGCCAGCAGCATAACAGGTTGGGGAGCTTTCTTT. V and J are TRBV5-1 and TRBJ1-1; weak D call: TRBD1 (5 bases). The germline V gene has CDR1 SGHRS and CDR2 YFSETQ. With 4 bases removed from V and 10 bases from J, the gap between germline ends came to 14 bases. The CDR3 sequence is 12 residues long. Full variable domain (outside the CDR3, taken from reference TRBV5-1 and TRBJ1-1): KAGVTQTPRYLIKTRGQQVTLSCSPISGHRSVSWYQQTPGQGLQFLFEYFSETQRNKGNFPGRFSGRQFSNSRSEMNVSTLELGDSALYLCASSITGWGAFFGQGTRLTVV.

V gene TRBV3-1 (or the pseudogene TRBV3-2) combines with J gene TRBJ2-2, with 7 bases that match TRBD2. Germline-derived CDR1 and CDR2 are LGHDT and YNNKEL (reference sequence). The CDR3 runs to 14 residues. V lost 11 bases and J lost 0; bases outside the gene matches: 6. The CDR3 loop is CAARLAANTGELFF. DNA of the CDR3: TGTGCCGCCAGACTAGCTGCGAACACCGGGGAGCTGTTTTTT.

The rearrangement joins TRBV6-5 to TRBJ1-4; 8 nucleotides align to TRBD1. The CDR3 is made up of 15 amino acids. V was pared by 6 bases and J by 9 bases, with 12 bases of the junction left unmatched. Germline assignment: CDR1 MNHEY and CDR2 SVGAGI. The CDR3 coding sequence is TGTGCCAGCAGGGCGACAGGGGACGGGAGGAAAAAACTGTTTTTT. It specifies CASRATGDGRKKLFF.

The chain combines TRBV18 with TRBJ1-1, with no clear D. The germline gives CDR1 KGHSH, CDR2 LQKENI. Trimming shortened V by 3 bases and J by 2 bases, and 13 bases separated the two germline ends. The CDR3 is made up of 15 amino acids. CDR3 in DNA: TGTGCCAGCTCACCTAACGCGGACCTTAACACTGAAGCTTTCTTT. Amino acids: CASSPNADLNTEAFF.

V usage is TRBV5-1 and J usage is TRBJ2-2, with D possibly being TRBD1 (6 bases). With 2 bases removed from V and 2 bases from J, the gap between germline ends came to 13 bases. Germline CDR1 and CDR2: SGHRS and YFSETQ. The CDR3 covers 16 residues. For the CDR3, the DNA is TGCGCCAGCAGCTTTGACGGACAGAAAAACACCGGGGAGCTGTTTTTT. Translation gives CASSFDGQKNTGELFF.

The rearrangement uses TRBV6-6 and TRBJ2-3; D may match TRBD1 or TRBD2 (5 bases each). CDR1 MNHNY and CDR2 SVGAGI come from the germline V gene (reference sequence). Trimming shortened V by 5 bases and J by 2 bases, and 11 bases separated the two germline ends. The CDR3 covers 14 residues. Here the CDR3 DNA reads TGTGCCAGCAGTGGTACCGGGACCACAGATACGCAGTATTTT. Translated: CASSGTGTTDTQYF.

The chain carries TRBV30 and TRBJ1-4; TRBD1 aligns across 9 bases. Per germline, CDR1 GTSNPN and CDR2 SVGIG (reference sequence). The CDR3 has 14 residues. J was trimmed by 5 bases and V by 5 bases; bases with no gene match: 6. CDR3 DNA: TGTGCCTGGCATTCCGGGACAGGGAATGAAAAACTGTTTTTT. Its protein is CAWHSGTGNEKLFF.

The V call is TRBV7-9, the J call TRBJ2-7; 12 bases align to TRBD2. Germline V gene sequence: CDR1 SEHNR, CDR2 FQNEAQ (reference sequence). V lost 5 bases to trimming and J lost 3 bases; unmatched junction nucleotides: 14. This CDR3 has 18 amino acids. Here the CDR3 DNA reads TGTGCCAGCAGCGCGTCAGGGAAACTAGCGGGGGGTAGCTACGAGCAGTACTTC. Protein: CASSASGKLAGGSYEQYF.

This chain uses TRBV29-1 with TRBJ1-2; D not resolved. CDR3 length: 13 amino acids. The V gene's germline CDR1 is SQVTM and CDR2 ANQGSEA. The V end was cut by 1 base, the J end by 6 bases, with 12 bases between. The CDR3 nucleotides read TGCAGCGTTGAAGCTGGGAGACGTGATGGCTACACCTTC. It encodes CSVEAGRRDGYTF.

This CDR3 is CASRAGDRSGNTIYF. The CDR3 bases are TGTGCCAGCAGGGCAGGGGACCGTTCTGGAAACACCATATATTTT. V is TRBV6-5 and J is TRBJ1-3; perhaps TRBD1 as D (6 bases). Germline V gives CDR1 MNHEY, CDR2 SVGAGI. The ends were cut back, 6 bases at V and 1 base at J, with 13 bases in the middle. The CDR3 has 15 amino acids.

This chain connects TRBV4-1 to TRBJ1-3, with D perhaps TRBD1 (6 bases). Trimming stripped 0 bases from V and 3 bases from J, with 21 bases between. Germline-derived CDR1 and CDR2 are MGHRA and YSYEKL. The CDR3 length is 19 residues. The CDR3 here is CASSQDRGAMGANGNTIYF. CDR3 DNA: TGCGCCAGCAGCCAAGATAGGGGGGCCATGGGGGCGAATGGAAACACCATATATTTT.

V usage is TRBV3-1 (or the pseudogene TRBV3-2) and J usage is TRBJ2-7; D is perhaps TRBD1 (6 bases). The CDR3 contains 12 residues. The V and J ends lost 4 bases and 7 bases respectively, with 11 bases between them. Germline V gene lookup returns CDR1 LGHDT and CDR2 YNNKEL (reference sequence). The CDR3 sequence: CASSRAGVEQYF. Here the CDR3 DNA reads TGTGCCAGCAGCCGGGCAGGGGTTGAGCAGTACTTC.

V and J are TRBV19 and TRBJ1-3, with 10 bases fitting TRBD1. The CDR3 spans 15 residues. Trimming at V came to 7 bases and at J to 4 bases, leaving 7 bases not matched to a gene. CDR1 and CDR2 (germline): LNHDA, SQIVND (reference sequence). CDR3 residues: CASTPPGQGGNTIYF. The CDR3 DNA is TGTGCCAGTACCCCACCGGGACAGGGGGGAAACACCATATATTTT.

This chain joins TRBV5-6 and TRBJ1-2, with D perhaps TRBD1 (6 bases). In germline, CDR1 is SGHDT, CDR2 YYEEEE. V was cut by 2 bases and J by 0 bases, with 11 bases left in between. This CDR3 has 15 residues. The CDR3 nucleotides are TGTGCCAGCAGCTTCGGGTACAGGGCTAACTATGGCTACACCTTC. It yields the protein CASSFGYRANYGYTF.

The V gene is TRBV13, the J gene TRBJ2-7; possibly TRBD2 for D (5 bases). The CDR3 sequence is 13 residues long. Germline CDR1 is PRHDT and CDR2 is FYEKMQ (reference sequence). V gave up 2 bases and J gave up 3 bases, with 8 bases separating them. CDR3 protein: CASSLSGYYEQYF. CDR3 bases: TGTGCCAGCAGCTTAAGCGGATACTACGAGCAGTACTTC.

The rearrangement links TRBV27 to TRBJ1-2, with D possibly TRBD1 on 5 matching bases. The CDR3 is made up of 13 amino acids. CDR1 MNHEY and CDR2 SMNVEV come from the germline V gene (reference sequence). The ends were cut back, 4 bases at V and 2 bases at J, with 8 bases in the middle. The DNA for the CDR3 is TGTGCCAGCAGTTCGACAGTAAACTATGGCTACACCTTC. It codes for CASSSTVNYGYTF.

This clone was seen just once. The rearrangement links TRBV30 to TRBJ1-1, with TRBD1 matching 9 bases. Germline assignment: CDR1 GTSNPN and CDR2 SVGIG (reference sequence). J gave up 5 bases and V 3 bases, and 4 bases lay outside the gene matches. The CDR3 covers 13 residues. CDR3 sequence: CAWRADRGTEAFF. CDR3 nucleotides: TGTGCCTGGAGAGCGGACAGGGGAACTGAAGCTTTCTTT.

The chain carries TRBV7-2 and TRBJ1-2, with unresolved D. Germline lookup yields CDR1 SGHTA and CDR2 FQGNSA. V dropped 5 bases and J dropped 4 bases, with 11 bases sitting between them. CDR3 length: 13 amino acids. The CDR3 is CASSPRLAYGYTF. CDR3 sequence (DNA): TGTGCCAGCAGCCCCCGATTGGCCTATGGCTACACCTTC.